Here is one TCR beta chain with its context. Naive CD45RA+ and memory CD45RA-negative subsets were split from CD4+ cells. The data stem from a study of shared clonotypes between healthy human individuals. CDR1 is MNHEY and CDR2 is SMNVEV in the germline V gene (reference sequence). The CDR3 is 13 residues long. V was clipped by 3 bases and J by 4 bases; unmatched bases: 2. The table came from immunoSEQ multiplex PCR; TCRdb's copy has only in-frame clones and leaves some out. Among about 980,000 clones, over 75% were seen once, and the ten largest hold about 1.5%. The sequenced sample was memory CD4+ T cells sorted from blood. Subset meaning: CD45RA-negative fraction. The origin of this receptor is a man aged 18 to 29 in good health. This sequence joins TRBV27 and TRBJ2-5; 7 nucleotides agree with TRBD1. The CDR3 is CASSFSGGETQYF. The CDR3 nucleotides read TGTGCCAGCAGTTTTTCAGGGGGAGAGACCCAGTACTTC.